This T cell receptor beta chain came from a study of shared clonotypes between healthy human individuals (dated by TCRdb to 2018 to 2020). With regard to the full study: The cohort comprised two women and three men aged 18 to 49 years. Leukapheresis yielded between about 0.94 and 9 billion PBMCs per donor. Libraries were prepared and TCR repertoires were sequenced by different laboratories using diverse techniques, in order to increase sequencing depth and limit assay-specific biases. To estimate repertoire size and how much clonotype sharing occurs between individuals, the study deeply sequenced the blood TCR repertoires of several healthy adults. For each donor, three plates each were used for CD4 naive and CD4 memory, two plates were used for CD8 naive, and one plate was used for CD8 memory.

TCR CDR3 regions were amplified from genomic DNA by multiplex PCR using the deep immunoSEQ assay. Extracted genomic DNA from each cell subset was distributed evenly across all wells of several immunoSEQ 96-well plates, and each plate was treated as a replicate. For sorted subsets, roughly 200 ng of genomic DNA, equivalent to some 30,000 T cell genomes, went into each replicate PCR. Purified libraries were quantified with a Qubit 3.0 fluorometer, sized on a Bioanalyzer 2100, and re-quantified with the KAPA Library Quantification kit. A separate single-read 150-cycle Illumina NextSeq 550 flow cell was used to sequence each immunoSEQ 96-well plate. As for the authors' bioinformatics: Because only junctional sequences without quality scores were contained in the immunoSEQ output, filtering matching that applied to full-length reads could not be performed. Sequences were annotated with PyIR, a Python wrapper for IgBLAST v1.9, and V/J genes and CDR3 were assigned using IMGT germline references. Reads were removed for weak V/J assignments (E-value above 1e-6), missing CDR3, stop codons, out-of-frame junctions, or ambiguous translated residues. V3J clonotypes were defined by identical inferred V gene, J gene, and CDR3 amino acid sequence. Percentage overlap between repertoires was computed as shared unique clonotypes divided by the size of the smaller repertoire. Repertoire richness was assessed with RTK rarefaction, the Chao1 estimator, and Recon v2.1 estimates of unobserved clonotypes. Generation probabilities were computed with OLGA for all TCRbeta clonotypes obtained by the gDNA method from several donors. In its TCRdb copy, this immuneACCESS table keeps in-frame sequences only and misses some clones. Where compared with another copy, unresolved V genes explain less than half of these, and the others have no known cause. The V and J calls and clone size were taken over from that table, and D and trimming were inferred from the DNA. This sample comprises roughly 530,000 clones, 90% to 96% of them detected only once. Approximately 0.06% of the sample lies in the top ten.

V lost 6 bases and J lost 3 bases, and the count of bases not matched to a germline gene is 5. There are 14 amino acids in the CDR3, from cysteine to phenylalanine inclusive. Solely the CDR3 DNA is kept, with 42 bases framed from the first base. The CDR1 and CDR2 encoded by the germline V gene are MNHEY and SVGAGI. With respect to this clone: It lacks a known antigen. Nothing much larger sits one base from this clone, and base qualities are not available.

What the study reported, not specific to this receptor: Because the study included only a small number of donors, the genetic and exposure-history diversity represented was limited. Sampling was limited to blood, and TCR repertoires in tissue likely differ from TCR repertoires in blood. Estimated clonotype richness was generally larger for naive than for memory subsets. Clonotypes shared by all four sorted-subset donors showed higher generation probabilities than non-shared clonotypes. Incomplete sequencing was indicated by rarefaction of sorted-subset datasets, despite the large sequencing depth. When a handful of donors were compared, the shared fraction of clonotypes was roughly 4.8% for naive CD4, 3.5% to 4% for naive CD8, 2% to 2.5% for memory CD4, and 0.4% for memory CD8. Pairwise subsampling led to the expectation that sequencing depth would affect the degree of clonotype sharing among donors.

Healthy HIV-negative adults with no recently reported acute infections or vaccinations were included as donors. Every donor was a Caucasian adult living in Nashville, Tennessee, USA. CD4+ T cells were enriched by magnetic negative selection, after which naive cells were positively selected on CD45RA and the negative fraction was taken as the memory subset. Blood was collected by leukapheresis, and PBMCs were isolated by Ficoll-Histopaque density gradient centrifugation and then cryopreserved in liquid nitrogen vapor phase. Analytical flow cytometry was used to check the purity and quantity of every magnetically sorted T cell population. Genomic DNA was isolated from each sorted fraction and quantified by UV absorbance on a Nanodrop 2000c.

The material sequenced was naive CD4+ T cells sorted from blood. The cell subset or site label, as the study defines it: CD45RA+ positively selected. This receptor was identified in a woman between 25 and 40 years old in good health. This sequence uses TRBV6-5 and TRBJ2-1, with 7 middle bases fitting TRBD1. Here is the DNA: TGTGCCAGCAGCGACAGGGACATCTACAATGAGCAGTTCTTC. Translated, it reads CASSDRDIYNEQFF.